This is a list of T cell receptor beta chains from one sample in a study of cytomegalovirus exposure and HLA in healthy donors. Assay used: immunoSEQ multiplex PCR; TCRdb lists only in-frame clones, some missing. The table records about 98,000 clones, approximately 70% of them present only once. The sequencing sample was made of PBMCs. These receptors all come from a man aged 45-65 years in good health and CMV-seronegative. Both conserved end residues are part of each CDR3. The D gene is left open where the match is weak. The listing skips clone size in some rows; elsewhere it reads once, few, many or a size class.

clone_size j_call d_call v_call cdr3_aa cdr3_nt
- TRBJ2-2 TRBD2 TRBV9 CASSVGLAGNTGELFF TGTGCCAGCAGCGTAGGGCTAGCGGGGAACACCGGGGAGCTGTTTTTT
- TRBJ2-7 - TRBV4-3 CASSRRVGDYEQYF TGCGCCAGCAGCCGGCGAGTGGGAGACTACGAGCAGTACTTC
- TRBJ2-7 TRBD1 TRBV6-5 CASSYWQGAFEQYF TGTGCCAGCAGTTACTGGCAGGGGGCTTTCGAGCAGTACTTC
- TRBJ2-1 TRBD2 TRBV7-3 CASSLGTSGRAGEQFF TGTGCCAGCAGCCTCGGGACTAGCGGGAGGGCGGGAGAGCAGTTCTTC
- TRBJ1-2 TRBD1 TRBV9 CASSVDTGGAGYTF TGTGCCAGCAGCGTGGATACAGGGGGGGCCGGCTACACCTTC
- TRBJ1-4 - TRBV7-2 CASSLAGVGEKLFF TGTGCCAGCAGCTTAGCAGGGGTTGGTGAAAAACTGTTTTTT
- TRBJ2-1 TRBD1 TRBV6-6 CASSLGTEGRYNEQFF TGTGCCAGCAGTCTAGGGACAGAGGGTAGATACAATGAGCAGTTCTTC
- TRBJ2-2 - TRBV5-1 CASTVQGNTGELFF TGCGCCAGCACCGTACAGGGGAACACCGGGGAGCTGTTTTTT
- TRBJ1-1 - TRBV4-1 CASRQSPSLGNAEAFF TGCGCCAGCAGGCAAAGCCCCTCTTTGGGCAACGCTGAAGCTTTCTTT
- TRBJ2-1 - TRBV11-2 CASSRTVAGPYNEQFF TGTGCCAGCAGCCGTACAGTGGCGGGCCCTTACAATGAGCAGTTCTTC
few TRBJ2-7 TRBD2 TRBV18 CASSPSPSGGSEQYF TGTGCCAGCTCACCATCGCCTAGCGGGGGCTCAGAGCAGTACTTC
- TRBJ2-1 - TRBV5-6 CASSLDPGYEQFF TGTGCCAGCAGCTTGGATCCCGGGTATGAGCAGTTCTTC
few TRBJ2-1 TRBD2 TRBV6-1 CASSLTSGTGSEQFF TGTGCCAGCAGCCTGACTAGCGGGACAGGTAGTGAGCAGTTCTTC
- TRBJ2-5 - TRBV5-8 CASSWFIGGQETQYF TGTGCCAGCAGCTGGTTTATCGGGGGTCAAGAGACCCAGTACTTC
- TRBJ1-6 - TRBV27 CASSFRGINSPLHF TGTGCCAGCAGTTTTCGGGGGATTAATTCACCCCTCCACTTT
few TRBJ2-3 TRBD2 TRBV5-8 CASSNLRRGAARYTQYF TGTGCCAGCAGCAACCTCAGGCGGGGGGCCGCAAGATATACGCAGTATTTT
- TRBJ2-3 TRBD2 TRBV7-9 CSSSLGSSGGGDTQYF TGTTCCAGCAGCTTAGGGTCTAGCGGGGGTGGAGATACGCAGTATTTT
- TRBJ1-3 - TRBV5-1 CASSLAGLGNTIYF TGCGCCAGCAGCTTGGCAGGGCTTGGAAACACCATATATTTT
once TRBJ2-7 - TRBV5-6 CASSLGGPGDYEQYF TGTGCCAGCAGCTTAGGCGGGCCGGGAGACTACGAGCAGTACTTC
- TRBJ2-3 TRBD2 TRBV29-1 CSVGGRLAGKRRDTQYF TGCAGCGTTGGGGGGCGACTAGCGGGGAAACGAAGAGATACGCAGTATTTT
few TRBJ2-7 TRBD2 TRBV7-9 CASSLVAGGVHEQYF TGTGCCAGCAGCTTAGTTGCGGGAGGAGTCCACGAGCAGTACTTC
few TRBJ2-7 TRBD1 TRBV6-6 CASSHGQGIYEQYF TGTGCCAGCAGTCACGGACAGGGGATCTACGAGCAGTACTTC
few TRBJ2-7 TRBD1 TRBV11-2 CASSYDRDRNYEQYF TGTGCCAGCAGCTACGACCGGGACAGGAACTACGAGCAGTACTTC
- TRBJ2-3 - TRBV28 CASSLSRGSGTDTQYF TGTGCCAGCAGTTTATCTAGGGGGAGCGGCACAGATACGCAGTATTTT
- TRBJ2-1 TRBD2 TRBV14 CASSPFGLAGIPYNEQFF TGTGCCAGCAGCCCCTTCGGACTAGCGGGAATACCCTACAATGAGCAGTTCTTC
- TRBJ2-2 - TRBV7-7 CASSLDRAGELFF TGTGCTAGCAGCTTAGACAGAGCCGGGGAGCTGTTTTTT
- TRBJ2-3 TRBD2 TRBV18 CASSPIAGPSTDTQYF TGTGCCAGCTCACCAATAGCGGGACCTAGCACAGATACGCAGTATTTT
- TRBJ2-7 - TRBV10-1 CASSESDAGEQYF TGCGCCAGCAGTGAGTCGGACGCGGGCGAGCAGTACTTC
- TRBJ2-5 TRBD2 TRBV4-2 CASSQGGGPQETQYF TGTGCCAGCAGCCAAGGGGGAGGGCCCCAAGAGACCCAGTACTTC
- TRBJ2-4 TRBD1 TRBV29-1 CSGTTGLAKNIQYF TGCAGCGGCACGACAGGGCTAGCCAAAAACATTCAGTACTTC
few TRBJ2-5 TRBD2 TRBV6-5 CASSYPSGGAYQTQYF TGTGCCAGCAGTTACCCCAGCGGGGGGGCTTATCAGACCCAGTACTTC
- TRBJ2-1 - TRBV7-6 CASSLRENEQFF TGTGCCAGCAGCCTCAGGGAAAATGAGCAGTTCTTC
- TRBJ2-3 - TRBV7-9 CASSPSTDTQYF TGTGCCAGCAGCCCTAGCACAGATACGCAGTATTTT
- TRBJ1-3 - TRBV21-1 CASSTTLGTGPGNTIYF TGTGCCAGCAGCACGACCCTCGGGACAGGGCCTGGAAACACCATATATTTT
many TRBJ2-1 - TRBV6-4 CASSDREHNEQFF TGTGCCAGCAGTGACAGGGAGCACAATGAGCAGTTCTTC
- TRBJ2-1 TRBD2 TRBV2 CASRVTSGRAGEQFF TGTGCCAGCAGGGTGACTAGCGGGAGGGCAGGGGAGCAGTTCTTC
- TRBJ1-6 - TRBV28 CASSWTEISSYNSPLHF TGTGCCAGCAGTTGGACAGAAATAAGCTCCTATAATTCACCCCTCCACTTT
- TRBJ2-7 - TRBV4-2 CASSLDTSSEQYF TGTGCCAGCAGCCTCGACACTTCCTCCGAGCAGTACTTC
- TRBJ1-2 TRBD1 TRBV10-3 CAISAKSGQGSYGYTF TGTGCCATCAGTGCGAAGTCGGGACAGGGGTCCTATGGCTACACCTTC
- TRBJ1-1 - TRBV7-9 CASRMGGSEAFF TGTGCCAGCAGAATGGGGGGTTCTGAAGCTTTCTTT
few TRBJ2-3 TRBD1 TRBV2 CASSEYFKGAGRTDTQYF TGTGCCAGCAGTGAATATTTTAAGGGGGCGGGTCGCACAGATACGCAGTATTTT
- TRBJ2-1 - TRBV2 CASKLFGTHNEQFF TGTGCCAGCAAGCTATTCGGGACTCACAATGAGCAGTTCTTC
few TRBJ1-2 TRBD1 TRBV29-1 CSVEGQGGGYTF TGCAGCGTTGAAGGACAGGGAGGTGGCTACACCTTC
- TRBJ1-1 - TRBV28 CASSFPGGGRNTEAFF TGTGCCAGCAGTTTCCCCGGGGGAGGGCGAAACACTGAAGCTTTCTTT
- TRBJ1-1 - TRBV6-5 CASGQTNTEAFF TGTGCCAGCGGACAGACGAACACTGAAGCTTTCTTT
- TRBJ2-3 TRBD2 TRBV10-2 CASTRESTDTQYF TGCGCCAGCACGCGGGAGAGCACAGATACGCAGTATTTT
- TRBJ2-1 - TRBV5-5 CASSFGPGDYNEQFF TGTGCCAGCAGCTTCGGCCCAGGTGATTACAATGAGCAGTTCTTC
once TRBJ2-5 - TRBV29-1 CSVEVGETQYF TGCAGCGTTGAAGTCGGGGAGACCCAGTACTTC
- TRBJ2-1 - TRBV19 CASSISAEVRGQFF TGTGCCAGTAGTATCAGTGCGGAGGTACGAGGGCAGTTCTTC
- TRBJ2-7 - TRBV15 CATSRAEGQRVF TGTGCCACCAGCAGAGCGGAGGGCCAAAGGGTCTTC
once TRBJ1-5 - TRBV19 CASSTQGNQPQHF TGTGCCAGTAGTACCCAGGGGAATCAGCCCCAGCATTTT